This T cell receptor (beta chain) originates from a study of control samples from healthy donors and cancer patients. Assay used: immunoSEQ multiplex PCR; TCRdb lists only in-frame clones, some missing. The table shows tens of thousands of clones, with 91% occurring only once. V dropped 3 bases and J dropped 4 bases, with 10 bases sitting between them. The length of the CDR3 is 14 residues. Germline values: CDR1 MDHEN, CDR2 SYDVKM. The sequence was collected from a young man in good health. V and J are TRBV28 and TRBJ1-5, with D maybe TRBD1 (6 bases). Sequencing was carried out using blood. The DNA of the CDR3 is TGTGCCAGCAGTTTTCCCACAGGGAATCAGCCCCAGCATTTT. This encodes CASSFPTGNQPQHF.